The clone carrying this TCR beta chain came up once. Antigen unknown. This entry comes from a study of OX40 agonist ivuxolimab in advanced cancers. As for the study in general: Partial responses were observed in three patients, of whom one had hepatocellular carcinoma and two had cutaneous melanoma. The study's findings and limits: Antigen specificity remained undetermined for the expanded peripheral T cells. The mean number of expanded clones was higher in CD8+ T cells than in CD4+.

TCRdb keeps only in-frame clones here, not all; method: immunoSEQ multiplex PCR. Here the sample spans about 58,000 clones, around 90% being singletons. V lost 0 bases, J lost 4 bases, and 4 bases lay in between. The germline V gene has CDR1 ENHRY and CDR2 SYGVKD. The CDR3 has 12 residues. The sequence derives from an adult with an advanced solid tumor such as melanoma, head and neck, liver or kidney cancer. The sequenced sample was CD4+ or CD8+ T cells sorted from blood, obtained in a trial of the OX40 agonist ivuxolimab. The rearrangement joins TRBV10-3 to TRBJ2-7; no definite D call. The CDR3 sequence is CAISESRYEQYF. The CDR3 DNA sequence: TGTGCCATCAGTGAGTCGAGGTACGAGCAGTACTTC.